This entry features one T cell receptor (beta chain) sequence. What antigen it recognizes has not been identified. No base qualities exist here, and no much larger clone lies one base off it. The immunoSEQ Assay, a bias-controlled multiplex PCR, was used to amplify TCRbeta CDR3 regions from genomic DNA. The original pipeline was this. The number of nucleated cells in each sample was estimated by amplification of reference gene primers within the assay. To quantify the absolute abundance of each unique TCRbeta CDR3 rearrangement, sequence reads were collapsed and filtered. For each sample, productive Simpson clonality was calculated as the square root of Simpson's diversity index over productive rearrangements. Entries here come from immuneACCESS through TCRdb and include only in-frame sequences with V and J called. Some clones fail to appear in such tables; in the studies checked, an unresolved V gene covers under half of the shortfall, and the cause of the remainder is unknown. That table supplies the V and J calls and clone size; D and trimming were determined from the DNA. Within this sample are 55,000 to 90,000 clones, with approximately 90% of them counted one time only. Together, the top ten hold around 1.3% of the sample.

This record belongs to a study of blood T cell repertoires in COVID-19 (TCRdb year 2020). As for the study more broadly: Collaborator samples came from the United States, Italy and Spain and covered acute and convalescent phases of COVID-19. The prospective study material was composed of cDNA or gDNA derived from T cells, B-cell-depleted T cells, or PBMCs. Deeply sampled blood TCRbeta repertoires from subjects exposed to, actively infected with, or recovered from COVID-19 were included in the dataset. The repertoires were released in a freely available public database meant as a resource for research on the immune response to SARS-CoV-2. The samples were drawn from the first 160 participants of the ongoing ImmuneRACE study and from 1,254 subjects provided by 6 global collaborators. The sample metadata nearly always contained a de-identified subject ID, COVID-19 status, age in years and sex. Where available, HLA class I and class II types were taken from metadata supplied by the sample provider and were not determined by assay-based typing.

Each collaborating institution followed its own protocols to collect whole blood in K2EDTA tubes. Collaborator samples were shipped for TCRbeta analysis as frozen whole blood, isolated PBMCs, or DNA extracted from either sample type. Study-level results and caveats: The quantity of clinical and demographic metadata differed by source and by participant and was supplied without curation.

The sample consisted of peripheral blood. This TCR came from a human donor in a cohort sampled during active COVID-19.

The CDR3 region reads CASSAGLAGTSTDTQYF. The DNA sequence is TGCGCCAGCAGCGCGGGACTAGCGGGGACTAGCACAGATACGCAGTATTTT. This receptor chain uses TRBV5-1 and TRBJ2-3, and 13 junctional nucleotides match TRBD2. From the cysteine up to the phenylalanine, the CDR3 has a length of 17 residues. The retained sequence is limited to the CDR3, 51 bases, with the frame set at the first base. CDR1 and CDR2 were assigned from the germline V gene as SGHRS and YFSETQ. Germline trimming: 4 bases from V, 0 bases from J; junction bases outside gene matches: 5.